A single sample gave rise to the 2 T cell receptor beta chains below, sequenced in a study of blood T cell repertoires in COVID-19. Produced via immunoSEQ multiplex PCR; TCRdb's table is partial and in-frame only. The sample yields hundreds of thousands of clones, roughly 90% seen once. Sample: PBMCs or T cells enriched from blood (not recorded which). The receptors originated from a woman under 40 with acute COVID-19.

The V call is TRBV7-2, the J call TRBJ1-2; D not certain. CDR1 SGHTA and CDR2 FQGNSA come from the germline V gene. The CDR3 extends over 15 amino acids. The germline V and J ends were trimmed by 2 bases and 0 bases, with 10 bases remaining between them. Written as DNA, the CDR3 is TGTGCCAGCAGCTTAACTGCGGGAACTAACTATGGCTACACCTTC. Protein: CASSLTAGTNYGYTF.

The chain combines TRBV19 with TRBJ1-6; maybe TRBD1 (6 bases). CDR3 length: 17 residues. Per germline, CDR1 LNHDA and CDR2 SQIVND (reference sequence). With 7 bases removed from V and 2 bases from J, the gap between germline ends came to 18 bases. This chain's CDR3 is CASNPSRGQTYNSPLHF. CDR3 nucleotide sequence: TGTGCCAGTAACCCATCCCGAGGACAGACCTATAATTCACCCCTCCACTTT.